A single sample is the source of the 21 T cell receptor beta chains below, sequenced in a study of cytomegalovirus exposure and HLA in healthy donors. The PCR contained 60 Vbeta and 13 Jbeta primers. The table came from immunoSEQ multiplex PCR; TCRdb's copy has only in-frame clones and leaves some out. The repertoire holds 200,000 or so clones, with roughly 80% as singletons. The sequencing input was PBMCs. The receptors derive from a girl aged 2 to 10 in good health and CMV-seronegative.

The rearrangement uses TRBV19 and TRBJ1-2, with 9 bases matching TRBD1. The CDR3 totals 15 residues. The V gene end was trimmed by 7 bases and the J gene end by 0 bases; junction bases not matched to a gene: 6. Germline V lookup: CDR1 LNHDA, CDR2 SQIVND (reference sequence). CDR3 sequence (DNA): TGTGCCAGTACCAGGACAGGGGCCGCTAACTATGGCTACACCTTC. It codes for CASTRTGAANYGYTF.

This sequence joins TRBV5-1 and TRBJ1-4, with TRBD1 as a possible D gene (5 bases). The CDR3 is 15 residues long. Germline values: CDR1 SGHRS, CDR2 YFSETQ. The V end lost 2 bases, the J end lost 4 bases, and 12 bases lay between the germline ends. This chain's CDR3 is CASSLNTGGNEKLFF. Here the CDR3 DNA reads TGCGCCAGCAGCTTAAATACCGGGGGTAATGAAAAACTGTTTTTT.

The genes are TRBV6-5 and TRBJ2-3; D is unresolved. Between the trimmed V and J ends, which lost 0 bases and 0 bases, there was a span of 7 bases. CDR3 length equals 15 residues. Per germline, CDR1 MNHEY and CDR2 SVGAGI. CDR3 DNA sequence: TGTGCCAGCAGTTACTCGATACAGAGCACAGATACGCAGTATTTT. Translation: CASSYSIQSTDTQYF.

J is TRBJ1-2 and V is TRBV30, with TRBD1 as a possible D gene (6 bases). CDR3 length: 14 amino acids. Trimming removed 0 bases at V and 6 bases at J, with 14 bases between. Germline V gives CDR1 GTSNPN, CDR2 SVGIG (reference sequence). The CDR3 here is CAWSVRAGADGYTF. Here the CDR3 DNA reads TGTGCCTGGAGTGTACGTGCAGGGGCAGATGGCTACACCTTC.

This rearrangement joins TRBV7-9 to TRBJ1-2, with 10 nucleotides matching TRBD1. V dropped 1 base and J dropped 8; count of bases not matched to a gene: 4. There are 14 residues in the CDR3. The germline V gene has CDR1 SEHNR and CDR2 FQNEAQ (reference sequence). The CDR3: CASSLGQGAKGYTF. The CDR3 DNA follows: TGTGCCAGCAGCTTAGGACAGGGGGCGAAGGGCTACACCTTC.

The chain combines TRBV5-1 with TRBJ2-7; 7 nucleotides match TRBD1. Germline values: CDR1 SGHRS, CDR2 YFSETQ. The CDR3 runs 12 residues. After removal of 4 bases from V and 6 bases from J, the junction contained 4 bases not matched to a gene. The CDR3 protein is CASSTDRVEQYF. The DNA of the CDR3 is TGCGCCAGCAGCACAGACAGGGTCGAGCAGTACTTC.

The rearrangement uses TRBV10-2 and TRBJ2-7, with D maybe TRBD1 (6 bases). The CDR3 has 14 amino acids. V shed 7 bases and J shed 4 bases, with 17 bases lying between them. Looked up from germline, CDR1 is WSHSY and CDR2 is SAAADI. The DNA for the CDR3 is TGCGCCAGCACCCTATCGGGCCAGGGGTACGAGCAGTACTTC. Protein product: CASTLSGQGYEQYF.

This clone occurred a few times. The V gene is TRBV27, the J gene TRBJ2-7; 7 bases fit TRBD1. J gave up 0 bases and V 5 bases, and 4 bases lay outside the gene matches. CDR1 MNHEY and CDR2 SMNVEV come from the germline V gene (reference sequence). This CDR3 has 14 residues. This CDR3 is CASSPGQVSYEQYF. In DNA form, the CDR3 reads TGTGCCAGCAGTCCCGGACAGGTCTCCTACGAGCAGTACTTC.

The CDR3 DNA reads TGCGCCAGCAGTCAAAAGATGGGGCAGCTGGGACAGGGAACATACGAGCAGTACTTC. Translation gives CASSQKMGQLGQGTYEQYF. The V call is TRBV4-1, the J call TRBJ2-7; 9 bases map to TRBD1. CDR1 and CDR2 (germline): MGHRA, YSYEKL. The CDR3 has 19 residues. Trimming removed 6 bases from V and 4 bases from J; junction bases left unmatched: 22.

The chain is built from TRBV10-3 and TRBJ1-5, with D tentatively TRBD1 (5 bases). Germline V gene sequence: CDR1 ENHRY, CDR2 SYGVKD. V shed 8 bases and J shed 1 base, with 6 bases lying between them. The CDR3 is made up of 12 amino acids. CDR3 DNA: TGTGCCATCGGGGGGAGCAATCAGCCCCAGCATTTT. This encodes CAIGGSNQPQHF.

The chain employs TRBV6-6 and TRBJ2-7; tentatively, D is TRBD1 (6 bases). The CDR3 extends over 15 amino acids. Germline V gene lookup returns CDR1 MNHNY and CDR2 SVGAGI (reference sequence). V lost 5 bases, J lost 3 bases, and 17 bases lay in between. CDR3 sequence reads: CASSPAAQGFYEQYF. The DNA for the CDR3 is TGTGCCAGCAGTCCCGCCGCACAGGGCTTCTACGAGCAGTACTTC.

The V gene is TRBV19, the J gene TRBJ1-2; tentative D call: TRBD1 (5 bases). Germline V gene sequence: CDR1 LNHDA, CDR2 SQIVND (reference sequence). The CDR3 spans 16 residues. V lost 6 bases and J 3 bases, leaving 20 bases between the germline ends. CDR3 coding DNA: TGTGCCAGTAGGAAAGCGGGGCAGGGCGAATACTATGGCTACACCTTC. Translated, it gives CASRKAGQGEYYGYTF.

The rearrangement uses TRBV6-5 and TRBJ2-3; D might be TRBD1 (5 bases). V lost 6 bases to trimming and J lost 1 base, with 8 bases between them. Looked up from germline, CDR1 is MNHEY and CDR2 is SVGAGI. This CDR3 has 13 residues. This CDR3 reads CASSGRGTDTQYF. DNA for the CDR3: TGTGCCAGCAGCGGCAGGGGCACAGATACGCAGTATTTT.

The V call is TRBV4-1, the J call TRBJ2-1; 8 bases line up with TRBD1. CDR3 length equals 16 residues. Germline assignment: CDR1 MGHRA and CDR2 YSYEKL. The J segment lost 7 bases and the V segment lost 3 bases, leaving 11 bases of the junction unmatched. The CDR3: CASSHPPGGARNEQFF. The CDR3 nucleotides read TGCGCCAGCAGCCATCCACCAGGGGGCGCGAGGAATGAGCAGTTCTTC.

The rearrangement uses TRBV7-2 and TRBJ2-1; D possibly corresponds to TRBD1 (6 bases). The germline V gene has CDR1 SGHTA and CDR2 FQGNSA. With 5 bases removed from V and 2 bases from J, the gap between germline ends came to 13 bases. CDR3 length equals 15 residues. CDR3 sequence reads: CASSTQGYAYNEQFF. In DNA form, the CDR3 reads TGTGCCAGCAGCACTCAGGGGTATGCCTACAATGAGCAGTTCTTC.

The J gene is TRBJ2-3, the V gene TRBV4-1; D perhaps matches TRBD2 (6 bases). Trimming took 3 bases from V and 1 from J, leaving 17 bases between them. The CDR3 loop spans 17 amino acids. The V gene's germline CDR1 is MGHRA and CDR2 YSYEKL. CDR3 loop: CASSHPKMGTGTDTQYF. The CDR3 nucleotides read TGCGCCAGCAGCCATCCCAAGATGGGGACTGGCACAGATACGCAGTATTTT.

J is TRBJ2-3 and V is TRBV5-6; the match to TRBD2 covers 7 bases. The CDR3 covers 16 residues. V lost 3 bases, J lost 0 bases, and 7 bases stayed unmatched. The germline V gene encodes CDR1 SGHDT and CDR2 YYEEEE. This CDR3 reads CASSYRSGRSTDTQYF. CDR3 coding DNA: TGTGCCAGCAGCTACCGTAGCGGGCGGAGCACAGATACGCAGTATTTT.

J is TRBJ1-1 and V is TRBV5-1; tentative D call: TRBD1 (6 bases). V lost 1 base and J 2 bases, leaving 18 bases between the germline ends. The CDR3 sequence is 17 residues long. Germline assignment: CDR1 SGHRS and CDR2 YFSETQ. The CDR3 DNA sequence: TGCGCCAGCAGCTTGTCCCCAGGGGCGACTGTTAACACTGAAGCTTTCTTT. Residues: CASSLSPGATVNTEAFF.

CDR3 amino acids: CASSAGVSSYEQYF. The DNA of the CDR3 is TGTGCCAGCAGTGCAGGGGTAAGCTCCTACGAGCAGTACTTC. The rearrangement links TRBV6-1 to TRBJ2-7, with TRBD1 as a possible D gene (6 bases). CDR3 size: 14 residues. The V end was cut by 4 bases, the J end by 0 bases, with 10 bases between. Germline V gene sequence: CDR1 MNHNS, CDR2 SASEGT.

The chain employs TRBV11-2 and TRBJ2-3, with 8 bases fitting TRBD2. The junction had 6 bases not matched to a gene; V was cut back by 1 base and J by 6 bases. The CDR3 is 15 amino acids. Germline V gene lookup returns CDR1 SGHAT and CDR2 FQNNGV. CDR3 in DNA: TGTGCCAGCAGCTTAGGATTAGCGGGGTGGGATACGCAGTATTTT. This gives the protein CASSLGLAGWDTQYF. Drawing the rest from reference TRBV11-2 and TRBJ2-3, the complete variable domain is EAGVAQSPRYKIIEKRQSVAFWCNPISGHATLYWYQQILGQGPKLLIQFQNNGVVDDSQLPKDRFSAERLKGVDSTLKIQPAKLEDSAVYLCASSLGLAGWDTQYFGPGTRLTVL.

The rearrangement uses TRBV5-1 and TRBJ1-4; D possibly corresponds to TRBD1 (6 bases). CDR1 and CDR2 from the germline V gene are SGHRS and YFSETQ. This CDR3 is built from 15 residues. V was clipped by 2 bases and J by 4 bases, with 12 bases between them. The CDR3 region is CASSFQGQNNEKLFF. In DNA, the CDR3 is TGCGCCAGCAGCTTCCAGGGACAAAATAATGAAAAACTGTTTTTT.